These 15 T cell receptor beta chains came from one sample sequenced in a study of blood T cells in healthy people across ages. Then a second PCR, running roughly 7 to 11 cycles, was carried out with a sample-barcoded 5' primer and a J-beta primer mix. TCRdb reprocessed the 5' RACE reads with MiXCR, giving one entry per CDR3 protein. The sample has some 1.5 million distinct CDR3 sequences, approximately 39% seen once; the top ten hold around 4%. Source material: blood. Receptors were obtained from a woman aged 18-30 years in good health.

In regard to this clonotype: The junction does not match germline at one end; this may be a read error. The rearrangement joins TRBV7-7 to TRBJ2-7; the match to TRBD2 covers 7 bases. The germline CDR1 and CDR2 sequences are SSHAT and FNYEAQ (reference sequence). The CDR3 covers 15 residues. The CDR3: CASSLSGAGGYEQYF. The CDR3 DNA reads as TGTGCTAGCAGCTTAAGCGGGGCTGGGGGGTACGAGCAGTACTTC.

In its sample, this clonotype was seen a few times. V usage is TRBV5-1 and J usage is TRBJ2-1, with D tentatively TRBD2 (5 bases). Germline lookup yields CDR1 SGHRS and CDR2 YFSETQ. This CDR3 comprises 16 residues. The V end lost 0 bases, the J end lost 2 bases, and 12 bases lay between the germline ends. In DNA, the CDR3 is TGCGCCAGCAGCTTGGCCGGACTGACCGCCTACAATGAGCAGTTCTTC. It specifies CASSLAGLTAYNEQFF.

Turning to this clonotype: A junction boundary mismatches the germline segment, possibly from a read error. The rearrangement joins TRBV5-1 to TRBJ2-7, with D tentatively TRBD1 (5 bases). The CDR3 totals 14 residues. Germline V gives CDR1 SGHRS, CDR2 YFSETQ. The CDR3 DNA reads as TGCGCCAGCAGCTTGGGACAGAGCTCCTACGGGCAGTACTTC. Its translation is CASSLGQSSYGQYF.

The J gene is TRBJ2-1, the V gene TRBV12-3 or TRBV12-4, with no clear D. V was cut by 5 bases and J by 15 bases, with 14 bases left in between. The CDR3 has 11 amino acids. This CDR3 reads CASSPGPSGFF. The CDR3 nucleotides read TGTGCCAGCAGTCCCGGACCCAGTGGGTTCTTC.

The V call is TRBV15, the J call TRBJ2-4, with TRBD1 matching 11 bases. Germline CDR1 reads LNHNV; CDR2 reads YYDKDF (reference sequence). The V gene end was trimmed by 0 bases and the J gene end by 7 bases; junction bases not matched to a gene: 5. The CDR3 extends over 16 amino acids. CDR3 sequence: CATSRDMGQGGNIQYF. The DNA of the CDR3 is TGTGCCACCAGCAGAGATATGGGACAGGGGGGTAACATTCAGTACTTC.

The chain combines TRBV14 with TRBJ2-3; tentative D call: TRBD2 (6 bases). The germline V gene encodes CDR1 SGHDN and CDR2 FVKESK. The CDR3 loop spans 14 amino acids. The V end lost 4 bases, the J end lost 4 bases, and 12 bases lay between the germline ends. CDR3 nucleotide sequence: TGTGCCAGCAGCCCTCTGGGGGGACCAGATACGCAGTATTTT. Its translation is CASSPLGGPDTQYF. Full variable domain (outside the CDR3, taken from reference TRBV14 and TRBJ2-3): EAGVTQFPSHSVIEKGQTVTLRCDPISGHDNLYWYRRVMGKEIKFLLHFVKESKQDESGMPNNRFLAERTGGTYSTLKVQPAELEDSGVYFCASSPLGGPDTQYFGPGTRLTVL.

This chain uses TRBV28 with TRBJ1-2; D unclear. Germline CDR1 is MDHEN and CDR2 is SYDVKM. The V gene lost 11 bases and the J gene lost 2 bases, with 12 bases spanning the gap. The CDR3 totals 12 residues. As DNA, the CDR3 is TGTGCCTGCACCCGCCGGAACTATGGCTACACCTTC. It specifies CACTRRNYGYTF.

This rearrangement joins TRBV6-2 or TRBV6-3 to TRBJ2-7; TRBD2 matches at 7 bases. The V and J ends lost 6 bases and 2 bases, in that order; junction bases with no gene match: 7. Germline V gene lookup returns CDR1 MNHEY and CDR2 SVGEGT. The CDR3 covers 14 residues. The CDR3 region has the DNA TGTGCCAGCAGACCCCCTGGGACTACCTACGAGCAGTACTTC. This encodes CASRPPGTTYEQYF.

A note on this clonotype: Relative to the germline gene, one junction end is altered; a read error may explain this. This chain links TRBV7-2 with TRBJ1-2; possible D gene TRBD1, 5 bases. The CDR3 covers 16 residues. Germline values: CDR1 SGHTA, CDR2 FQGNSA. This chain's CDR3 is CASSLQAQAGNYGYTF. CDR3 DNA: TGTGCCAGCAGCTTACAGGCCCAGGCAGGGAACTATGGCTACACTTTC.

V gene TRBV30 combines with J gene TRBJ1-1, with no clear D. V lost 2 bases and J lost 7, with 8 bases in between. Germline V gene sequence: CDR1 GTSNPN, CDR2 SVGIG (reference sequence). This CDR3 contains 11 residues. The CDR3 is CAWSRSHEAFF. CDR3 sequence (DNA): TGTGCCTGGAGTAGGTCTCATGAAGCTTTCTTT.

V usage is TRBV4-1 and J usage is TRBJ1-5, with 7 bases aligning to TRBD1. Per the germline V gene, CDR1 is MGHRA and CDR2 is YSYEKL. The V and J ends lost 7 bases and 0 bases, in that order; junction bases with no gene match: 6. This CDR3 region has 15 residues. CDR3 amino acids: CASTRQGGSNQPQHF. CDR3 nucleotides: TGCGCCAGCACCCGACAGGGTGGTAGCAATCAGCCCCAGCATTTT.

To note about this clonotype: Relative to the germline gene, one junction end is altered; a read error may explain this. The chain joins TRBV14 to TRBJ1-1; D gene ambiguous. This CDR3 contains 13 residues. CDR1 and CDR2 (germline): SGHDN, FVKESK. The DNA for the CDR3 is TGTGCCAGCAGCCAATCAATGAACATTGAAGCTTTCTTT. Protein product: CASSQSMNIEAFF.

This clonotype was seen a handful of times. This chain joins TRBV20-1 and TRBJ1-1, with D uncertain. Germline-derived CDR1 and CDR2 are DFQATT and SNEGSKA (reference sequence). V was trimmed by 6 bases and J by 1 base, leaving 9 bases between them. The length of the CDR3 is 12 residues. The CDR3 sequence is CSAINSNTEAFF. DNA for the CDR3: TGCAGTGCCATTAACTCGAACACTGAAGCTTTCTTT.

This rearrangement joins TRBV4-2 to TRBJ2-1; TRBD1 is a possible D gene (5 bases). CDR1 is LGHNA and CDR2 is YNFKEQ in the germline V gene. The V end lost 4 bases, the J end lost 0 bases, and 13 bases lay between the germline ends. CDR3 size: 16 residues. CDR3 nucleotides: TGTGCCAGCAGCCTCTACCGACAGAGCTCCTACAATGAGCAGTTCTTC. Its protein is CASSLYRQSSYNEQFF.

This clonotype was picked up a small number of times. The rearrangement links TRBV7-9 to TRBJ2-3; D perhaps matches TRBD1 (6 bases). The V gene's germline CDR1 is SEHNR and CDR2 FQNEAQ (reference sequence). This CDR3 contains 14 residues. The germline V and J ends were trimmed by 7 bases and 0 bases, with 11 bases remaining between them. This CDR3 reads CASKKDSSTDTQYF. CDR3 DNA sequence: TGTGCCAGCAAGAAGGACAGCAGCACAGATACGCAGTATTTT.